The clone carrying this T cell receptor (beta chain) appeared a few times. Antigen specificity is unknown. The V gene's germline CDR1 is GTSNPN and CDR2 SVGIG (reference sequence). With V trimmed by 2 bases and J by 3 bases, 0 bases remained unmatched. This CDR3 has 12 residues. The record originates from a study of cytomegalovirus exposure and HLA in healthy donors. Overall study results and limits: A previous analysis found most TCR beta V segments productive roughly 87% or roughly 30% of the time.

PCR amplification relied on 60 Vbeta primers (plus 13 Jbeta primers). Method: immunoSEQ multiplex PCR; TCRdb's copy keeps in-frame clones and lacks some. The top ten hold about 2.4% of the sample, which has under 200,000 clones, around 79% seen once. What was sequenced was PBMCs. This receptor was obtained from a woman between 40 and 50 years old in good health and CMV-seropositive. J is TRBJ1-1 and V is TRBV30; 7 nucleotides align to TRBD1. This CDR3 is CAWSTGDTEAFF. CDR3 nucleotide sequence: TGTGCCTGGAGTACAGGGGACACTGAAGCTTTCTTT.